This is a list of T cell receptor beta chains from one sample in a study of blood T cell repertoires in COVID-19. Some clones are missing from TCRdb's copy, which holds only in-frame ones; the method was immunoSEQ multiplex PCR. Seen here are roughly 110,000 clones, roughly nine tenths observed once, and the top ten hold 4.9%. The sample was peripheral blood. These receptors originate from a man aged 40-49 years with active or convalescent COVID-19. Each CDR3 is given with its conserved first and last residue. The D gene is left open where the match is weak. A clone size is listed for some rows: how often the clone was seen (once, few, many), or a class if it is expanded.

J,D,size,V,CDR3,DNA
TRBJ2-7,.,once,TRBV4-1,CASSQDGAGLFYEQYF,TGCGCCAGCAGCCAAGATGGGGCAGGGCTCTTCTACGAGCAGTACTTC
TRBJ2-3,.,.,TRBV13,CASRQGPGRDTQYF,TGTGCCAGCAGACAAGGACCCGGGAGAGATACGCAGTATTTT
TRBJ1-2,.,.,TRBV5-1,CASSLNTGTNYGYTF,TGCGCCAGCAGCTTGAATACAGGAACTAACTATGGCTACACCTTC
TRBJ2-7,TRBD1,.,TRBV29-1,CSVETGGNEQYF,TGCAGCGTTGAAACAGGGGGCAACGAGCAGTACTTC
TRBJ2-7,.,.,TRBV12-3/TRBV12-4,CASSAPVAYEQYF,TGTGCCAGCAGTGCTCCGGTGGCCTACGAGCAGTACTTC
TRBJ2-7,TRBD1,.,TRBV25-1,CASSESGGSPYEQYF,TGTGCCAGCAGTGAATCAGGGGGCAGTCCCTACGAGCAGTACTTC
TRBJ1-2,TRBD1,.,TRBV5-5,CASSLEGQAGYTF,TGTGCCAGCAGCTTGGAAGGACAGGCTGGCTACACCTTC
TRBJ2-3,.,.,TRBV21-1,CASSAKAAGSTDTQYF,TGTGCCAGCAGCGCCAAGGCAGCGGGGAGCACAGATACGCAGTATTTT
TRBJ2-7,.,.,TRBV3-1/TRBV3-2,CASSQGRIKGQSSYEQYF,TGTGCCAGCAGCCAGGGAAGGATTAAAGGACAGTCTTCATACGAGCAGTACTTC
TRBJ2-1,.,.,TRBV19,CASRLGGRNYNEQFF,TGTGCCAGTAGGCTAGGAGGGCGGAACTACAATGAGCAGTTCTTC
TRBJ1-5,TRBD1,.,TRBV6-2/TRBV6-3,CASSWTGSNQPQHF,TGTGCCAGCAGTTGGACAGGGAGCAATCAGCCCCAGCATTTT
TRBJ1-5,.,.,TRBV2,CASSLSGDQPQHF,TGTGCCAGCAGTCTTTCCGGGGATCAGCCCCAGCATTTT
TRBJ2-1,TRBD2,.,TRBV5-1,CASSSTSGSYEQFF,TGCGCCAGCAGCTCAACTAGCGGGAGTTATGAGCAGTTCTTC
TRBJ1-6,TRBD1,.,TRBV24-1,CATSDDRDSSPLHF,TGTGCCACCAGTGATGACAGGGACTCATCACCCCTCCACTTT
TRBJ1-6,.,.,TRBV27,CASTLSPGGFAPLHF,TGTGCCAGCACTCTTTCACCGGGAGGCTTCGCTCCCCTCCACTTT
TRBJ1-6,TRBD1,.,TRBV6-5,CASSSRGSSYNSPLHF,TGTGCCAGCAGTTCCAGGGGGAGCTCCTATAATTCACCCCTCCACTTT
TRBJ1-2,.,.,TRBV6-1,CASSEVGDYGYTF,TGTGCCAGCAGTGAAGTAGGGGACTATGGCTACACCTTC
TRBJ1-2,TRBD1,.,TRBV12-5,CASGLVISGQGASNGYTF,TGTGCTAGTGGTTTGGTAATCTCGGGACAGGGGGCGAGTAATGGCTACACCTTC
TRBJ1-6,TRBD1,.,TRBV6-5,CASSQGQLNSPLHF,TGTGCCAGCAGTCAGGGACAGCTTAATTCACCCCTCCACTTT
TRBJ2-2,TRBD2,.,TRBV28,CASSLFSGSGTGELFF,TGTGCCAGCAGTTTATTTAGCGGGAGTGGGACCGGGGAGCTGTTTTTT
TRBJ2-1,TRBD2,.,TRBV19,CASSIDLAGVAEQFF,TGTGCCAGTAGTATAGATCTAGCGGGAGTGGCTGAGCAGTTCTTC
TRBJ2-7,TRBD2,.,TRBV14,CASSPGASGYYEQYF,TGTGCCAGCAGCCCCGGAGCTAGCGGTTACTACGAGCAGTACTTC
TRBJ1-1,TRBD1,.,TRBV11-1,CASSPSDREAFF,TGTGCCAGCAGCCCCTCGGACAGGGAGGCTTTCTTT
TRBJ2-5,TRBD1,.,TRBV4-3,CASSQGGTGGRETQYF,TGCGCCAGCAGCCAAGGTGGGACAGGGGGTCGGGAGACCCAGTACTTC
TRBJ1-2,.,.,TRBV5-1,CASKREIVEGYGYTF,TGCGCCAGCAAGCGCGAGATAGTGGAGGGGTATGGCTACACCTTC
TRBJ2-7,TRBD1,once,TRBV28,CASRVSGTGVEEQYF,TGTGCCAGCAGGGTGAGCGGGACAGGGGTGGAAGAGCAGTACTTC
TRBJ2-6,.,.,TRBV5-1,CASSLYTSGANVLTF,TGCGCCAGCAGCTTGTACACCTCTGGGGCCAACGTCCTGACTTTC
TRBJ2-1,TRBD1,.,TRBV7-2,CASSQGQMNNEQFF,TGTGCCAGCAGCCAGGGACAGATGAACAATGAGCAGTTCTTC
TRBJ2-3,.,.,TRBV2,CASSVGIGTDTQYF,TGTGCCAGCAGTGTTGGTATAGGCACAGATACGCAGTATTTT
TRBJ1-1,.,.,TRBV7-3,CASSFRGSTETEAFF,TGTGCCAGCAGCTTCAGGGGAAGTACAGAGACTGAAGCTTTCTTT
TRBJ2-1,TRBD2,.,TRBV18,CASSPRKTSADEQFF,TGTGCCAGCTCACCCCGAAAGACTAGCGCGGATGAGCAGTTCTTC
TRBJ2-1,TRBD2,.,TRBV9,CASSVGGFGTSWNEQFF,TGTGCCAGCAGCGTAGGGGGTTTTGGGACTAGCTGGAATGAGCAGTTCTTC
TRBJ2-7,.,.,TRBV10-3,CAIGQVPYEQYF,TGTGCCATCGGGCAGGTTCCCTACGAGCAGTACTTC
TRBJ1-6,.,.,TRBV6-5,CASTTHQGYNSPLHF,TGTGCCAGCACCACCCACCAGGGCTATAATTCACCCCTCCACTTT
TRBJ2-3,.,.,TRBV27,CASRVVNTDTQYF,TGTGCCAGCAGGGTAGTTAACACAGATACGCAGTATTTT
TRBJ2-1,TRBD2,.,TRBV5-8,CASSSGTSGYNEQFF,TGTGCCAGCAGCTCAGGGACTAGCGGTTACAATGAGCAGTTCTTC
TRBJ2-7,.,.,TRBV6-5,CASSPGTPYEQYF,TGTGCCAGCAGCCCCGGGACTCCTTACGAGCAGTACTTC
TRBJ2-3,.,.,TRBV29-1,CSAAETTQYF,TGCAGCGCGGCAGAAACAACGCAGTATTTT
TRBJ2-5,.,.,TRBV27,CASSLSGGSETQYF,TGTGCCAGCAGTTTGTCCGGGGGTTCAGAGACCCAGTACTTC
TRBJ2-7,.,.,TRBV5-4,CASSSRTANSYEQYF,TGTGCCAGCAGCTCCAGGACTGCGAACTCCTACGAGCAGTACTTC
TRBJ1-1,.,few,TRBV6-1,CASSERGGVTEAFF,TGTGCCAGCAGTGAAAGGGGGGGAGTCACTGAAGCTTTCTTT
TRBJ1-1,.,.,TRBV6-1,CASSDGGGQRAFF,TGTGCCAGCAGTGACGGCGGAGGCCAGCGGGCTTTCTTT
TRBJ2-1,.,.,TRBV15,CATSRDPTPGGNEQFF,TGTGCCACCAGCAGAGATCCCACTCCCGGGGGCAATGAGCAGTTCTTC
TRBJ1-5,.,.,TRBV28,CASSPTGFQPQHF,TGTGCCAGCAGTCCTACAGGGTTTCAGCCCCAGCATTTT
TRBJ2-7,.,.,TRBV7-3,CASSLEYRDSYEQYF,TGTGCCAGCAGCTTAGAGTACCGGGACTCCTACGAGCAGTACTTC
TRBJ2-1,.,.,TRBV7-2,CASSSPSRNEQFF,TGTGCCAGCAGCTCCCCTAGTAGAAATGAGCAGTTCTTC
TRBJ1-5,.,once,TRBV27,CASSYGQNQPQHF,TGTGCCAGCAGCTACGGACAGAATCAGCCCCAGCATTTT
TRBJ2-2,.,.,TRBV4-3,CASSQNFQNTGELFF,TGCGCCAGCAGCCAAAATTTTCAAAACACCGGGGAGCTGTTTTTT
TRBJ1-1,.,.,TRBV18,CASSPPGGANKEAFF,TGTGCCAGCTCACCACCGGGAGGGGCGAACAAGGAAGCTTTCTTT
TRBJ2-1,TRBD2,.,TRBV7-9,CASSTTSGRPYNEQFF,TGTGCCAGCAGCACGACTAGCGGGAGGCCCTACAATGAGCAGTTCTTC
TRBJ1-3,.,.,TRBV19,CASSPQFVSGNTIYF,TGTGCCAGTAGTCCCCAGTTCGTCTCTGGAAACACCATATATTTT